This T cell receptor (beta chain) was observed in a study of cytomegalovirus exposure and HLA in healthy donors. Whole-study context: A prior analysis found about 110 million unique TCR beta sequences from 150 million to 200 million T cells.

The CDR3 sequence is 14 residues long. V lost 10 bases to trimming and J lost 0 bases; unmatched junction nucleotides: 9. From germline, CDR1 is SGHNT and CDR2 YYREEE (reference sequence). The primer mix had 60 Vbeta and 13 Jbeta primers. Authors' methods: Among the unique TCR beta chains that a later analysis counted, about 81 million in all, roughly 10 million were shared. Only in-frame clones appear in the TCRdb table, and some are missing; sequencing was by immunoSEQ multiplex PCR. V, J and clone size reflect that table, while D and trimming were determined from the DNA. The sample shows just over 150,000 clones, more than 75% of them seen only once. This clone was counted once.

Sequencing was carried out using PBMCs. The TCR was taken from a man in his late teens or twenties in good health and CMV-seropositive. The V and J genes are TRBV5-4 and TRBJ1-2; TRBD1 agrees at 7 bases. The CDR3 loop is CALKGASSNYGYTF. For the CDR3, the DNA is TGTGCCCTAAAGGGGGCGAGTTCTAACTATGGCTACACCTTC.